Following are 32 T cell receptor beta chains from one sample sequenced in a study of cytomegalovirus exposure and HLA in healthy donors. It was with 60 Vbeta and 13 Jbeta primers that the PCR ran. TCRdb keeps only in-frame clones here, not all; method: immunoSEQ multiplex PCR. The sample has over 150,000 clones; around 80% are singletons. The sequenced sample consisted of PBMCs. The receptors stem from a woman between 50 and 59 years old in good health and CMV-seropositive.

The V call is TRBV7-2, the J call TRBJ2-3; TRBD1 aligns across 9 bases. Germline V gene data show CDR1 as SGHTA and CDR2 as FQGNSA. This CDR3 spans 16 amino acids. V lost 1 base to trimming and J lost 2 bases; unmatched junction nucleotides: 4. The CDR3 loop reads CASSLDGTGYTDTQYF. In DNA form, the CDR3 reads TGTGCCAGCAGCTTAGATGGGACAGGGTACACAGATACGCAGTATTTT.

This clone appeared once. The gene calls are TRBV7-2 and TRBJ2-7; the D gene is possibly TRBD1 (6 bases). V lost 5 bases to trimming and J lost 5 bases, with 10 bases between them. CDR1 and CDR2 (germline): SGHTA, FQGNSA. The CDR3 sequence is 12 residues long. CDR3 sequence reads: CASSLRGNEQYF. Written as DNA, the CDR3 is TGTGCCAGCAGCCTGAGGGGGAACGAGCAGTACTTC.

The V call is TRBV9, the J call TRBJ1-3, with a tentative D call TRBD1 (5 bases). In germline, CDR1 is SGDLS, CDR2 YYNGEE. This CDR3 is 15 amino acids long. Trimming removed 0 bases from V and 4 bases from J, with 11 bases in between. The CDR3 DNA reads TGTGCCAGCAGCGTAGGCCCAGGGCCCGGAAACACCATATATTTT. Its translation: CASSVGPGPGNTIYF.

A single count supports this clone. This chain links TRBV7-9 with TRBJ1-2, with 7 bases matching TRBD1. The V and J ends lost 3 bases and 1 base, in that order; junction bases with no gene match: 5. This CDR3 comprises 15 residues. Per germline, CDR1 SEHNR and CDR2 FQNEAQ (reference sequence). In DNA form, the CDR3 reads TGTGCCAGCAGCTTCGGACAGGACTTTAACTATGGCTACACCTTC. Translating gives CASSFGQDFNYGYTF.

This chain uses TRBV7-9 with TRBJ2-1, with TRBD2 as a possible D gene (6 bases). Germline CDR1 is SEHNR and CDR2 is FQNEAQ (reference sequence). The CDR3 totals 13 residues. V was pared by 0 bases and J by 10 bases, with 10 bases between. CDR3 protein: CASSLAGGGEQFF. Written as DNA, the CDR3 is TGTGCCAGCAGCTTAGCGGGAGGCGGGGAGCAGTTCTTC.

This chain uses TRBV18 with TRBJ2-3; the match to TRBD1 covers 10 bases. Trimming removed 5 bases from V and 5 bases from J; junction bases left unmatched: 7. Germline lookup yields CDR1 KGHSH and CDR2 LQKENI. The CDR3 contains 15 residues. CDR3 sequence reads: CASSFTGTGVDTQYF. The CDR3 coding sequence is TGTGCCAGCTCATTTACCGGGACAGGGGTAGATACGCAGTATTTT.

This clone was observed a single time. V gene TRBV18 combines with J gene TRBJ1-1; TRBD1 matches at 7 bases. Germline CDR1 reads KGHSH; CDR2 reads LQKENI. V was clipped by 4 bases and J by 1 base; unmatched bases: 9. There are 16 residues in the CDR3. The CDR3 coding sequence is TGTGCCAGCTCACTGCGACAGGGAAGGTCGAACACTGAAGCTTTCTTT. It codes for CASSLRQGRSNTEAFF.

V is TRBV27 and J is TRBJ2-7; D may be TRBD1 (7 bases). The germline gives CDR1 MNHEY, CDR2 SMNVEV (reference sequence). The V end was cut by 4 bases, the J end by 7 bases, with 11 bases between. CDR3 size: 12 residues. CDR3 region: CASSSQGREQYF. CDR3 nucleotides: TGTGCCAGCAGTTCACAGGGGAGGGAGCAGTACTTC.

This chain uses TRBV11-2 with TRBJ1-1, with D perhaps matching TRBD1 (5 bases). Germline V gives CDR1 SGHAT, CDR2 FQNNGV. V dropped 4 bases and J dropped 5 bases, with 17 bases sitting between them. This CDR3 spans 15 amino acids. This chain's CDR3 is CASSSGRGSFTEAFF. DNA for the CDR3: TGTGCCAGCAGCTCCGGGAGGGGCAGCTTTACTGAAGCTTTCTTT.

This chain joins TRBV4-3 and TRBJ2-2; D is unresolved. Germline CDR1 LGHNA, CDR2 YSLEER. V was clipped by 1 base and J by 4 bases, with 22 bases between them. The CDR3 runs 19 residues. The CDR3 here is CASSQVPGFDSRGTGELFF. The DNA for the CDR3 is TGCGCCAGCAGCCAAGTTCCCGGATTCGACTCCAGAGGCACCGGGGAGCTGTTTTTT.

The rearrangement uses TRBV20-1 and TRBJ1-1; D is ambiguous. The CDR3 contains 11 residues. V was clipped by 4 bases and J by 5 bases, with 8 bases between them. Germline CDR1 reads DFQATT; CDR2 reads SNEGSKA (reference sequence). The CDR3 sequence: CSATGGTEAFF. As DNA, the CDR3 is TGCAGTGCTACTGGAGGGACTGAAGCTTTCTTT.

The chain is built from TRBV28 and TRBJ1-5; a weak D match, TRBD1 (5 bases). The CDR3 loop spans 14 amino acids. V was shortened by 7 bases and J by 4 bases, with 14 bases between the two germline ends. Germline-derived CDR1 and CDR2 are MDHEN and SYDVKM. DNA for the CDR3: TGTGCCAGCACCCTCGGAGGGGTGAATCAGCCCCAGCATTTT. Protein: CASTLGGVNQPQHF.

This rearrangement joins TRBV29-1 to TRBJ2-7; TRBD2 matches at 10 bases. The CDR3 is made up of 16 amino acids. The junction had 13 bases not matched to a gene; V was cut back by 4 bases and J by 4 bases. Germline assignment: CDR1 SQVTM and CDR2 ANQGSEA. The CDR3 coding sequence is TGCAGCGTTGGAGGAACTCTAGCGGGAGATTATTACGAGCAGTACTTC. As protein: CSVGGTLAGDYYEQYF.

This sequence joins TRBV18 and TRBJ1-3, with a possible D match to TRBD1 (5 bases). This CDR3 region has 16 residues. Germline V lookup: CDR1 KGHSH, CDR2 LQKENI. V was shortened by 6 bases and J by 0 bases, with 15 bases between the two germline ends. CDR3 region: CASSRGGSSSGNTIYF. Written as DNA, the CDR3 is TGTGCCAGCTCCCGGGGGGGGAGCAGCTCTGGAAACACCATATATTTT.

V gene TRBV10-2 combines with J gene TRBJ1-2; 7 bases are shared with TRBD1. Germline loops: CDR1 WSHSY, CDR2 SAAADI. V trimming: 4 bases; J trimming: 5 bases; junction bases outside the gene matches: 4. The CDR3 sequence is 13 residues long. Here the CDR3 reads CASSGQGLYGYTF. CDR3 nucleotide sequence: TGCGCCAGCAGTGGACAGGGCCTTTATGGCTACACCTTC.

The V gene is TRBV7-6, the J gene TRBJ1-2; D may be TRBD1 (5 bases). V was cut by 5 bases and J by 1 base, with 11 bases left in between. The CDR3 sequence is 14 residues long. In germline, CDR1 is SGHVS, CDR2 FNYEAQ. Written as DNA, the CDR3 is TGTGCCAGCAGCAGACAGCCAAATAACTATGGCTACACCTTC. Translating gives CASSRQPNNYGYTF.

This chain joins TRBV7-2 and TRBJ1-2; 8 bases are a match to TRBD1. In germline, CDR1 is SGHTA, CDR2 FQGNSA. The ends lost 5 bases at V and 0 bases at J; junction bases unmatched: 8. The CDR3 has 16 residues. The CDR3 nucleotides read TGTGCCAGCAGCCCGCAGGACAGGGCCTCTAACTATGGCTACACCTTC. This gives the protein CASSPQDRASNYGYTF.

The chain combines TRBV10-1 with TRBJ1-5; D gene ambiguous. The germline V gene has CDR1 WNHNN and CDR2 SYGVQD (reference sequence). CDR3 size: 16 residues. V was cut by 5 bases and J by 0 bases, with 14 bases left in between. DNA for the CDR3: TGCGCCAGCAGTAGTACGTTGGGAGATAGCAATCAGCCCCAGCATTTT. This translates into CASSSTLGDSNQPQHF.

For the CDR3, the DNA is TGCGCCAGCAGCTCCGGACAGAACACTGAAGCTTTCTTT. It encodes CASSSGQNTEAFF. This rearrangement joins TRBV5-1 to TRBJ1-1, with a weak D call TRBD1 (5 bases). The CDR3 extends over 13 amino acids. V lost 3 bases, J lost 1 base, and 7 bases lay in between. Looked up from germline, CDR1 is SGHRS and CDR2 is YFSETQ.

The chain combines TRBV18 with TRBJ1-3; unclear D gene. The CDR3 contains 15 residues. Germline loops: CDR1 KGHSH, CDR2 LQKENI. The V gene lost 0 bases and the J gene lost 0 bases, with 6 bases spanning the gap. This chain's CDR3 is CASSPPLGSGNTIYF. Written as DNA, the CDR3 is TGTGCCAGCTCACCACCCCTCGGCTCTGGAAACACCATATATTTT.

To note about this clone: One junction end disagrees with the germline gene, perhaps due to a read error. V gene TRBV7-9 combines with J gene TRBJ1-1; possible D gene TRBD1, 5 bases. There are 14 residues in the CDR3. Looked up from germline, CDR1 is SEHNR and CDR2 is FQNEAQ (reference sequence). CDR3 sequence (DNA): TGTTCCAGCAGCTTAATACAGGAAGGTGCTGAAGCTTTCTTT. Translated, it gives CSSSLIQEGAEAFF.

This chain connects TRBV19 to TRBJ2-7; maybe TRBD1 (5 bases). The CDR3 is 16 residues long. V was clipped by 5 bases and J by 0 bases, with 17 bases between them. Germline V lookup: CDR1 LNHDA, CDR2 SQIVND (reference sequence). The CDR3 nucleotides are TGTGCCAGTAGTCTTTATGACAGACCCCCCTCCTACGAGCAGTACTTC. It specifies CASSLYDRPPSYEQYF.

The V and J genes are TRBV7-2 and TRBJ2-3; 7 positions match TRBD2. Per germline, CDR1 SGHTA and CDR2 FQGNSA. J was trimmed by 5 bases and V by 4 bases; bases with no gene match: 6. The CDR3 spans 14 residues. This CDR3 reads CASSYRTSQDTQYF. DNA of the CDR3: TGTGCCAGCAGCTACCGGACTAGTCAAGATACGCAGTATTTT.

The chain joins TRBV9 to TRBJ1-1, with D tentatively TRBD1 (6 bases). From germline, CDR1 is SGDLS and CDR2 YYNGEE. The CDR3 runs 15 residues. V was clipped by 0 bases and J by 2 bases, with 11 bases between them. This chain's CDR3 is CASSVDGQRNTEAFF. The CDR3 DNA sequence: TGTGCCAGCAGCGTAGACGGACAGCGAAACACTGAAGCTTTCTTT. Full variable domain (outside the CDR3, taken from reference TRBV9 and TRBJ1-1): DSGVTQTPKHLITATGQRVTLRCSPRSGDLSVYWYQQSLDQGLQFLIQYYNGEERAKGNILERFSAQQFPDLHSELNLSSLELGDSALYFCASSVDGQRNTEAFFGQGTRLTVV.

The rearrangement joins TRBV20-1 to TRBJ2-1; D call uncertain. The CDR3 length is 11 residues. V lost 0 bases and J 8 bases, leaving 5 bases between the germline ends. Germline assignment: CDR1 DFQATT and CDR2 SNEGSKA (reference sequence). The CDR3 region has the DNA TGCAGTGCTAGAGATGCGTATGAGCAGTTCTTC. It codes for CSARDAYEQFF.

The chain has TRBV6-1 and TRBJ1-4; tentative D call: TRBD1 (6 bases). The CDR3 extends over 13 amino acids. Germline CDR1 MNHNS, CDR2 SASEGT. V lost 6 bases to trimming and J lost 5 bases, with 10 bases between them. CDR3 coding DNA: TGTGCCAGCAGCCAACAGGGAAATGAAAAACTGTTTTTT. Its protein is CASSQQGNEKLFF.

This rearrangement joins TRBV6-1 to TRBJ1-3, with D uncertain. Trimming removed 3 bases at V and 2 bases at J, with 23 bases between. The germline gives CDR1 MNHNS, CDR2 SASEGT. This CDR3 is built from 19 residues. CDR3 in amino acids: CASSDKVPRRATAGNTIYF. The CDR3 DNA follows: TGTGCCAGCAGTGATAAGGTTCCGAGGAGGGCCACCGCTGGAAACACCATATATTTT.

The table lists this clone with a few counts. The genes are TRBV27 and TRBJ1-1, with D tentatively TRBD1 (5 bases). The CDR3 loop spans 14 amino acids. With 3 bases removed from V and 4 bases from J, the gap between germline ends came to 12 bases. The V gene's germline CDR1 is MNHEY and CDR2 SMNVEV (reference sequence). In nucleotides, the CDR3 is TGTGCCAGCAGTTTGGGGGGGAGAGGCACTGAAGCTTTCTTT. This translates into CASSLGGRGTEAFF.

This sequence joins TRBV28 and TRBJ1-2; 8 positions agree with TRBD1. CDR3 length: 15 amino acids. V was pared by 0 bases and J by 2 bases, with 2 bases of the junction left unmatched. Germline V CDR1 and CDR2: MDHEN, SYDVKM. Written as DNA, the CDR3 is TGTGCCAGCAGTTTATGGACAGGGGCAAACTATGGCTACACCTTC. Encoded protein: CASSLWTGANYGYTF.

The chain carries TRBV28 and TRBJ1-2; D gene ambiguous. V lost 8 bases and J lost 5, with 15 bases in between. This CDR3 spans 13 amino acids. CDR1 MDHEN and CDR2 SYDVKM come from the germline V gene. This CDR3 is CASRLNTLYGYTF. In DNA form, the CDR3 reads TGTGCCAGCCGTCTTAACACGCTTTATGGCTACACCTTC.

J is TRBJ2-1 and V is TRBV7-2, with TRBD2 identical over 8 bases. Germline V gene data show CDR1 as SGHTA and CDR2 as FQGNSA. V lost 7 bases and J lost 0; bases outside the gene matches: 5. The CDR3 spans 15 residues. The CDR3 loop reads CASIRGGSSYNEQFF. CDR3 DNA: TGTGCCAGCATCCGGGGGGGTAGCTCCTACAATGAGCAGTTCTTC. Filled out from reference TRBV7-2 and TRBJ2-1, the complete variable domain reads GAGVSQSPSNKVTEKGKDVELRCDPISGHTALYWYRQSLGQGLEFLIYFQGNSAPDKSGLPSDRFSAERTGGSVSTLTIQRTQQEDSAVYLCASIRGGSSYNEQFFGPGTRLTVL.

The J gene is TRBJ2-7, the V gene TRBV6-5; D is possibly TRBD2 (5 bases). There are 14 residues in the CDR3. V was pared by 2 bases and J by 1 base, with 9 bases between. Germline lookup yields CDR1 MNHEY and CDR2 SVGAGI. The CDR3 nucleotides read TGTGCCAGCAGTTACAGGCGGGCGTCCTACGAGCAGTACTTC. It is translated as CASSYRRASYEQYF.